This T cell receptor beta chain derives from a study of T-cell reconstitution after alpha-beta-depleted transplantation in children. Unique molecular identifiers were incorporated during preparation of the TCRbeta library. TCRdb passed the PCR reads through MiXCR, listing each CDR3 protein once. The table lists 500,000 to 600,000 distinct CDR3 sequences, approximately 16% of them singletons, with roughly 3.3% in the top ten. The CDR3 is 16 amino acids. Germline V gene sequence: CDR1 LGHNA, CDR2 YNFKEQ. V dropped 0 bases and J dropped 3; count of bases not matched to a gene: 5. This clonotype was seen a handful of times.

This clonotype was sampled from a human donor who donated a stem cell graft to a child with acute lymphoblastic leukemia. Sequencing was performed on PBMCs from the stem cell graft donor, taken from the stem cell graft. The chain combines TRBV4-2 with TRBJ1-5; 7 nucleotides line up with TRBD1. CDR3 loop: CASSQETTGTNQPQHF. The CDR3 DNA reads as TGTGCCAGCAGCCAAGAAACGACAGGGACCAATCAGCCCCAGCATTTT.